These 5 T cell receptor beta chains share one sample of origin, sequenced in a study of shared clonotypes between healthy human individuals. Profiled with immunoSEQ multiplex PCR; TCRdb holds only in-frame clones, not every one. The sample comprises roughly 2.2 million clones, just over 90% of which are singletons, and 0.35% to 0.45% rests with the top ten. The source material was naive CD4+ T cells from PBMCs. The subset is: CD45RA+ positively selected. The origin of the receptors is a man between 18 and 35 years old in good health. Some clones in this sample may be carry-over from other donors' samples.

V usage is TRBV21-1 and J usage is TRBJ2-5; the DNA was not used to check the table's D call, TRBD2. TRBV21-1 is noted as a pseudogene. The CDR3 is made up of 16 amino acids. CDR3 sequence reads: CASSPRSRLAGATQYF. DNA of the CDR3: TGTGCCAGCAGCCCGCGAAGCCGACTAGCGGGAGCGACCCAGTACTTC.

With regard to this clone: Compared with germline, one end of the junction differs, possibly owing to a read error. This rearrangement joins TRBV28 to TRBJ2-1, with TRBD1 as a possible D gene (6 bases). The germline V gene encodes CDR1 MDHEN and CDR2 SYDVKM. This CDR3 comprises 17 residues. As DNA, the CDR3 is TGTGCCAGCAGTTTCGGACGGTGGGGACAATCCTTCAATGAGCAGTTCTTC. Protein: CASSFGRWGQSFNEQFF.

The chain links TRBV7-7 to TRBJ2-2; D is possibly TRBD2 (6 bases). Germline CDR1 is SSHAT and CDR2 is FNYEAQ (reference sequence). V was pared by 5 bases and J by 7 bases, with 11 bases between. The CDR3 is 13 residues long. The chain's CDR3 is CASSPFSGGELFF. Written as DNA, the CDR3 is TGTGCCAGCAGCCCCTTTAGCGGCGGGGAGCTGTTTTTT.

The chain carries TRBV9 and TRBJ2-2; TRBD2 agrees at 7 bases. V lost 4 bases, J lost 6 bases, and 9 bases stayed unmatched. The CDR3 runs 15 residues. In germline, CDR1 is SGDLS, CDR2 YYNGEE. CDR3 sequence reads: CASSSTSSMAGELFF. In DNA, the CDR3 is TGTGCCAGCAGCTCGACTAGCAGTATGGCCGGGGAGCTGTTTTTT. The full variable domain, in which reference TRBV9 and TRBJ2-2 provide the parts outside the CDR3, is DSGVTQTPKHLITATGQRVTLRCSPRSGDLSVYWYQQSLDQGLQFLIQYYNGEERAKGNILERFSAQQFPDLHSELNLSSLELGDSALYFCASSSTSSMAGELFFGEGSRLTVL.

This CDR3 is CASSAGQGAVSEAFF. CDR3 in DNA: TGTGCCAGCAGCGCGGGACAGGGGGCTGTTTCTGAAGCTTTCTTT. The V call is TRBV9, the J call TRBJ1-1, with 12 bases matching TRBD1. CDR3 size: 15 residues. V lost 3 bases to trimming and J lost 6 bases; unmatched junction nucleotides: 6. Per germline, CDR1 SGDLS and CDR2 YYNGEE.